These T cell receptor beta chains were read from a single sample in a study of T cells in Graves' hyperthyroidism and ophthalmopathy. TCRdb analysed the multiplex PCR reads with MiXCR anew, one entry per CDR3 protein. Among about 590,000 distinct CDR3 sequences, 15% to 19% were seen once, and the ten largest hold under 8%. The material sequenced was blood. The receptors were sampled from a woman aged 25-40 years with Graves' hyperthyroidism. The CDR3 runs from the conserved cysteine through the conserved F or W. A D gene is named only where the DNA matches it firmly. Clone size is given for some rows only: seen once, a few or many times, or a class if the clone is expanded.

J gene: TRBJ1-2; D gene: NA; V gene: TRBV12-3/TRBV12-4; clone size: few; CDR3 DNA: TGTGCCAGCAGTTTCTACTACAACAAAAAACCTCCTAACTATGGCTACACCTTC; CDR3 protein: CASSFYYNKKPPNYGYTF
J gene: TRBJ1-5; D gene: NA; V gene: TRBV24-1; clone size: NA; CDR3 DNA: TGTGCCACCAGTGATAACGAGGGTCAGCCCCAGCATTTT; CDR3 protein: CATSDNEGQPQHF
J gene: TRBJ2-3; D gene: TRBD2; V gene: TRBV27; clone size: NA; CDR3 DNA: TGTGCCAGCAGTTTCGTTCCGGGAGGGCTGGATACGCAGTATTTT; CDR3 protein: CASSFVPGGLDTQYF
J gene: TRBJ2-1; D gene: TRBD2; V gene: TRBV19; clone size: few; CDR3 DNA: TGTGCCAGTAGTAAGACTAGCGGGAGAGGAAATGAGCAGTTCTTC; CDR3 protein: CASSKTSGRGNEQFF
J gene: TRBJ2-7; D gene: TRBD1; V gene: TRBV6-5; clone size: NA; CDR3 DNA: TGTGCCAGCAGTTACTCGACAGGGCCCGAGCAGTACTTC; CDR3 protein: CASSYSTGPEQYF
J gene: TRBJ2-3; D gene: TRBD2; V gene: TRBV14; clone size: NA; CDR3 DNA: TGTGCCAGCAGCCTGGAGGGAAGGCTAGCGGGAGGGTCAGATACGCAGTATTTT; CDR3 protein: CASSLEGRLAGGSDTQYF
J gene: TRBJ2-1; D gene: TRBD2; V gene: TRBV2; clone size: NA; CDR3 DNA: TGTGCCAGCAGGCGAAGCGGGAGGAGGTACAATGAGCAGTTCTTC; CDR3 protein: CASRRSGRRYNEQFF
J gene: TRBJ2-7; D gene: TRBD2; V gene: TRBV5-1; clone size: many; CDR3 DNA: TGCGCCAGCAGCTGGGGACTAGCGTCGTACCAGCAGTACTTC; CDR3 protein: CASSWGLASYQQYF
J gene: TRBJ2-7; D gene: NA; V gene: TRBV7-9; clone size: many; CDR3 DNA: TGTGCCAGCAGCTCCGGGACATTCAACGAGCAGTACTTC; CDR3 protein: CASSSGTFNEQYF
J gene: TRBJ2-5; D gene: NA; V gene: TRBV28; clone size: many; CDR3 DNA: TGTGCCAGCAGTTCCCCCCGGACAGCCCAAGAGACCCAGTACTTC; CDR3 protein: CASSSPRTAQETQYF
J gene: TRBJ2-7; D gene: NA; V gene: TRBV12-3/TRBV12-4; clone size: few; CDR3 DNA: TGTGCCAGCAGTTTTATCAGTTGGGATAGCGAGCAGTACTTC; CDR3 protein: CASSFISWDSEQYF
J gene: TRBJ2-1; D gene: TRBD2; V gene: TRBV27; clone size: many; CDR3 DNA: TGTGCCAGCAGTTTTAGCGGGAACCTCTACAATGAGCAGTTCTTC; CDR3 protein: CASSFSGNLYNEQFF
J gene: TRBJ1-2; D gene: NA; V gene: TRBV7-9; clone size: NA; CDR3 DNA: TGTGCCAGCACTCCTTTTGGACAAGAGTATGGCTACACCTTC; CDR3 protein: CASTPFGQEYGYTF
J gene: TRBJ1-6; D gene: NA; V gene: TRBV5-8; clone size: many; CDR3 DNA: TGTGCCAGCAGTCCCGGGACAACCAATAATTCACCCCTCCACTTT; CDR3 protein: CASSPGTTNNSPLHF
J gene: TRBJ2-2; D gene: TRBD2; V gene: TRBV4-3; clone size: few; CDR3 DNA: TGCGCCAGCAGCCGCTCTTGGACTAGCGTCGGCGGGGAGCTGTTTTTT; CDR3 protein: CASSRSWTSVGGELFF
J gene: TRBJ1-2; D gene: NA; V gene: TRBV6-1; clone size: NA; CDR3 DNA: TGTGCCAGCAGTGAATTTGAATTCTATGGCTACACCTTC; CDR3 protein: CASSEFEFYGYTF
J gene: TRBJ1-2; D gene: NA; V gene: TRBV3-1; clone size: few; CDR3 DNA: TGTGCCAGCAGCCAATTAAGGGAAGGGGGCTACACCTTC; CDR3 protein: CASSQLREGGYTF
J gene: TRBJ1-4; D gene: NA; V gene: TRBV5-1; clone size: NA; CDR3 DNA: TGCGCCAGCAGCTGGGCAGGAAATGAAAAACTGTTTTTT; CDR3 protein: CASSWAGNEKLFF
J gene: TRBJ1-5; D gene: NA; V gene: TRBV28; clone size: many; CDR3 DNA: TGTGCCAGCGGAAGGACAGCACTTAGCAATCAGCCCCAGCATTTT; CDR3 protein: CASGRTALSNQPQHF
J gene: TRBJ2-7; D gene: NA; V gene: TRBV5-8; clone size: many; CDR3 DNA: TGTGCCAGCAGCTTGGGTTTCCATTCCTACGAGCAGTACTTC; CDR3 protein: CASSLGFHSYEQYF
J gene: TRBJ2-2; D gene: NA; V gene: TRBV4-2; clone size: NA; CDR3 DNA: TGTGCCAGCAGCCAAATCGGGACACCGAACACCGGGGAGCTGTTTTTT; CDR3 protein: CASSQIGTPNTGELFF
J gene: TRBJ2-1; D gene: NA; V gene: TRBV7-9; clone size: NA; CDR3 DNA: TGTGCCAGCAGCTACCAGACAGGCAGCTCCTACAATGAGCAGTTCTTC; CDR3 protein: CASSYQTGSSYNEQFF
J gene: TRBJ2-5; D gene: NA; V gene: TRBV7-2; clone size: many; CDR3 DNA: TGTGCCAGCAGCTTATGGGGGGAGCGAGCCCAAGAGACCCAGTACTTC; CDR3 protein: CASSLWGERAQETQYF
J gene: TRBJ2-7; D gene: NA; V gene: TRBV12-3/TRBV12-4; clone size: many; CDR3 DNA: TGTGCCAGCAGCCCCTCTGGGGGACGCGAGCAGTACTTC; CDR3 protein: CASSPSGGREQYF
J gene: TRBJ2-3; D gene: TRBD1; V gene: TRBV20-1; clone size: many; CDR3 DNA: TGCAGTGCTAGGGGGACAGGGGTCATTGCAGATACGCAGTATTTT; CDR3 protein: CSARGTGVIADTQYF
J gene: TRBJ2-1; D gene: NA; V gene: TRBV7-9; clone size: many; CDR3 DNA: TGTGCCAGCAGGGCAGGGGACAATGAGCAGTTCTTC; CDR3 protein: CASRAGDNEQFF
J gene: TRBJ2-2; D gene: NA; V gene: TRBV5-1; clone size: many; CDR3 DNA: TGCGCCAGCAGCTTGGGTGACAGGAACACCGGGGAGCTGTTTTTT; CDR3 protein: CASSLGDRNTGELFF
J gene: TRBJ2-3; D gene: NA; V gene: TRBV5-1; clone size: NA; CDR3 DNA: TGCGCCAGCAACCTGGGGTCAGCCCTCACAGATACGCAGTATTTT; CDR3 protein: CASNLGSALTDTQYF
J gene: TRBJ1-5; D gene: NA; V gene: TRBV20-1; clone size: many; CDR3 DNA: TGCAGTGCTAGTTTGACCGGCAATCAGCCCCAGCATTTT; CDR3 protein: CSASLTGNQPQHF
J gene: TRBJ2-7; D gene: TRBD2; V gene: TRBV5-6; clone size: few; CDR3 DNA: TGTGCCAGCAGCTTGGAGGGCGGGAGCTTCAGGGAGCAGTACTTC; CDR3 protein: CASSLEGGSFREQYF
J gene: TRBJ2-7; D gene: NA; V gene: TRBV6-1; clone size: NA; CDR3 DNA: TGTGCCAGTAGTAATCCTTCCTACGAGCAGTACTTC; CDR3 protein: CASSNPSYEQYF
J gene: TRBJ2-1; D gene: TRBD2; V gene: TRBV5-1; clone size: few; CDR3 DNA: TGCGCCAGCAGCTGGCCTAAGGGTAGCGGGAGTATATACAATGAGCAGTTCTTC; CDR3 protein: CASSWPKGSGSIYNEQFF
J gene: TRBJ2-1; D gene: NA; V gene: TRBV18; clone size: NA; CDR3 DNA: TGTGCCAGCTCACCACCGAAGGGGGGACTAATTGGGAATGAGCAGTTCTTC; CDR3 protein: CASSPPKGGLIGNEQFF
J gene: TRBJ2-7; D gene: NA; V gene: TRBV19; clone size: NA; CDR3 DNA: TGTGCCAGTAGCCTCGGGACTTATGCCGACGAGCAGTACTTC; CDR3 protein: CASSLGTYADEQYF
J gene: TRBJ2-1; D gene: TRBD2; V gene: TRBV20-1; clone size: many; CDR3 DNA: TGCAGTGCTAGAGATAGAGTGGGACTAGCGGACCGTAATGAGCAGTTCTTC; CDR3 protein: CSARDRVGLADRNEQFF
J gene: TRBJ1-4; D gene: TRBD1; V gene: TRBV6-6; clone size: few; CDR3 DNA: TGTGCCAGCAGTTACGATTTACCGGGACAGGGTTTTAATGAAAAACTGTTTTTT; CDR3 protein: CASSYDLPGQGFNEKLFF
J gene: TRBJ2-3; D gene: NA; V gene: TRBV6-7; clone size: NA; CDR3 DNA: TGTGCCAGCAGTTACTCGAGTCACCACCGGTTGCGCGATACGCAGTATTTT; CDR3 protein: CASSYSSHHRLRDTQYF
J gene: TRBJ1-2; D gene: NA; V gene: TRBV5-4; clone size: NA; CDR3 DNA: TGTGCCAGCAGCTTGGCTATCAGGGACTCTGGCTACACCTTC; CDR3 protein: CASSLAIRDSGYTF
J gene: TRBJ2-1; D gene: TRBD2; V gene: TRBV6-2/TRBV6-3; clone size: NA; CDR3 DNA: TGTGCCAGCAGGCCCGGGACTAGCGGGAGGCTTGAGCAGTTCTTC; CDR3 protein: CASRPGTSGRLEQFF
J gene: TRBJ1-1; D gene: NA; V gene: TRBV10-3; clone size: NA; CDR3 DNA: TGTGCCATCAGTGAAACCACTGAAGCTTTCTTT; CDR3 protein: CAISETTEAFF
J gene: TRBJ2-1; D gene: TRBD1; V gene: TRBV12-3/TRBV12-4; clone size: many; CDR3 DNA: TGTGCCAGCAGTCCCCGGGACAGGGGGCGCGATGAGCAGTTCTTC; CDR3 protein: CASSPRDRGRDEQFF
J gene: TRBJ1-1; D gene: TRBD1; V gene: TRBV29-1; clone size: many; CDR3 DNA: TGCAGCACGAGGGGGCTTATGAACACTGAAGCTTTCTTT; CDR3 protein: CSTRGLMNTEAFF
J gene: TRBJ2-2; D gene: NA; V gene: TRBV11-2; clone size: few; CDR3 DNA: TGTGCCAGCAGCTTATATCCTAAGGGGGAGCTGTTTTTT; CDR3 protein: CASSLYPKGELFF
J gene: TRBJ2-5; D gene: TRBD2; V gene: TRBV20-1; clone size: many; CDR3 DNA: TGCAGTGCTAGTCCGGGACTAGCGGGAGGTCCCATGCAGGAGACCCAGTACTTC; CDR3 protein: CSASPGLAGGPMQETQYF
J gene: TRBJ2-7; D gene: TRBD1; V gene: TRBV6-1; clone size: many; CDR3 DNA: TGTGCCAGCAGTGAAAACCCCAGGGGGCACCCCTACGAGCAGTACTTC; CDR3 protein: CASSENPRGHPYEQYF
J gene: TRBJ2-2; D gene: NA; V gene: TRBV20-1; clone size: few; CDR3 DNA: TGCAGTGCTAGTAGGCAAGACCTTGGCGGGGAGCTGTTTTTT; CDR3 protein: CSASRQDLGGELFF
J gene: TRBJ2-7; D gene: NA; V gene: TRBV5-1; clone size: many; CDR3 DNA: TGCGCCAGCAGCTCTGGGACCGGGGTGATCGAGCAGTACTTC; CDR3 protein: CASSSGTGVIEQYF
J gene: TRBJ1-4; D gene: NA; V gene: TRBV7-9; clone size: few; CDR3 DNA: TGTGCCAGCAGCTTAGGCGGCAGACTTCCTAATGAAAAACTGTTTTTT; CDR3 protein: CASSLGGRLPNEKLFF
J gene: TRBJ1-1; D gene: NA; V gene: TRBV12-3/TRBV12-4; clone size: many; CDR3 DNA: TGTGCCAGCAGCGCCTACACTGAAGCTTTCTTT; CDR3 protein: CASSAYTEAFF
J gene: TRBJ1-5; D gene: NA; V gene: TRBV6-1; clone size: few; CDR3 DNA: TGTGCCAGCAGTACCTGGACAGATCAGCCCCAGCATTTT; CDR3 protein: CASSTWTDQPQHF
J gene: TRBJ2-4; D gene: TRBD1; V gene: TRBV3-1; clone size: few; CDR3 DNA: TGTGCCAGCAGCCAAGATATCCCGGACAGGGTGGGCGCCAAAAACATTCAGTACTTC; CDR3 protein: CASSQDIPDRVGAKNIQYF
J gene: TRBJ2-1; D gene: TRBD2; V gene: TRBV7-9; clone size: many; CDR3 DNA: TGTGCCAGCAGCTTAGCCCTGACTAGCGGGAGTGGGTACAATGAGCAGTTCTTC; CDR3 protein: CASSLALTSGSGYNEQFF
J gene: TRBJ1-1; D gene: NA; V gene: TRBV20-1; clone size: NA; CDR3 DNA: TGCAGTGCTAGAGATGGTCTCATGGGGAACACTGAAGCTTTCTTT; CDR3 protein: CSARDGLMGNTEAFF
J gene: TRBJ2-7; D gene: TRBD2; V gene: TRBV11-1; clone size: few; CDR3 DNA: TGTGCCAGCAGCCCCTCTCGAAGTCTCATACTAGCGGGAGTCCAGCAGTACTTC; CDR3 protein: CASSPSRSLILAGVQQYF
J gene: TRBJ2-1; D gene: TRBD1; V gene: TRBV12-3/TRBV12-4; clone size: NA; CDR3 DNA: TGTGCCAGCAGTTTTAAAGGAACCGACAGGGGGAGATACAATGAGCAGTTCTTC; CDR3 protein: CASSFKGTDRGRYNEQFF
J gene: TRBJ2-7; D gene: NA; V gene: TRBV20-1; clone size: many; CDR3 DNA: TGCAGTGCTAGAGAGGCGGCCGCCTACGAGCAGTACTTC; CDR3 protein: CSAREAAAYEQYF
J gene: TRBJ2-3; D gene: TRBD1; V gene: TRBV7-2; clone size: NA; CDR3 DNA: TGTGCCAGCAGCGTACCACTCCGGGACAGGCCGTTGTATTTT; CDR3 protein: CASSVPLRDRPLYF
J gene: TRBJ2-7; D gene: NA; V gene: TRBV20-1; clone size: few; CDR3 DNA: TGCAGTGCCCCCGGGCTAGCGAGACCCTACGAGCAGTACTTC; CDR3 protein: CSAPGLARPYEQYF
J gene: TRBJ2-7; D gene: NA; V gene: TRBV20-1; clone size: many; CDR3 DNA: TGCAGTGCTAGAGATCCTACGATGGTTTCGGGGGCCTACGAGCAGTACTTC; CDR3 protein: CSARDPTMVSGAYEQYF